This passage covers 27 T cell receptor beta chains from one sample sequenced in a study of blood T cells in healthy people across ages. The authors ran a second PCR of 7 to 11 cycles using a sample-barcoded 5' primer and a J-beta primer mix. TCRdb reanalysed the 5' RACE reads using MiXCR and keeps one entry per CDR3 protein. Among 550,000 to 800,000 distinct CDR3 sequences, about 30% were seen once, and the ten largest hold approximately 15%. The sequencing sample was made of blood. The receptors originated from a woman older than 75 in good health.

V gene TRBV9 combines with J gene TRBJ2-1; D remains unclear. The J call may be faulty, since TRBJ2-7 better matches the DNA end. The CDR3 has 15 amino acids. Looked up from germline, CDR1 is SGDLS and CDR2 is YYNGEE. Here the CDR3 DNA reads TGTGCCAGCAGCCCCAATGTTCGCTCCTACAATGAGCAGTACTTC. It translates to CASSPNVRSYNEQYF.

The sample holds many counts of this clonotype. This chain links TRBV7-2 with TRBJ2-7; D is ambiguous. With 6 bases removed from V and 2 bases from J, the gap between germline ends came to 14 bases. The CDR3 has 14 residues. Looked up from germline, CDR1 is SGHTA and CDR2 is FQGNSA. CDR3 in amino acids: CASSFLRLPYEQYF. Here the CDR3 DNA reads TGTGCCAGCAGTTTCCTCAGGTTACCCTACGAGCAGTACTTC.

This clonotype was observed at least ten times. The gene calls are TRBV24-1 and TRBJ2-1; maybe TRBD2 (6 bases). Germline V gene data show CDR1 as KGHDR and CDR2 as SFDVKD. V lost 5 bases and J 7 bases, leaving 8 bases between the germline ends. The CDR3 extends over 12 amino acids. CDR3 bases: TGTGCCACCAGTGCACTAGCTAATGAGCAGTTCTTC. This gives the protein CATSALANEQFF.

This chain connects TRBV2 to TRBJ2-5, with TRBD2 identical over 8 bases. The CDR3 runs 14 residues. The germline CDR1 and CDR2 sequences are SNHLY and FYNNEI. With V trimmed by 6 bases and J by 11 bases, 14 bases remained unmatched. CDR3 coding DNA: TGTGCCAGCAGGGGGACTAGAGGTCGCGATGAGCAGTACTTC. This translates into CASRGTRGRDEQYF.

This clonotype appeared many times. The CDR3 nucleotides are TGCAGCGTTACCGCGACAGGGGTGGGAGAGACCCAGTACTTC. Residues: CSVTATGVGETQYF. V gene TRBV29-1 combines with J gene TRBJ2-5, with 8 bases matching TRBD1. V lost 5 bases and J lost 4; bases outside the gene matches: 9. The CDR3 extends over 14 amino acids. Germline loops: CDR1 SQVTM, CDR2 ANQGSEA.

The table lists this clonotype with many counts. In nucleotides, the CDR3 is TGTGCCAGCAACAGGGGACCGAATTCACCCCTCCACTTT. This codes for CASNRGPNSPLHF. The chain joins TRBV5-4 to TRBJ1-6; 7 bases fit TRBD1. Germline CDR1 reads SGHNT; CDR2 reads YYREEE (reference sequence). CDR3 size: 13 residues. Trimming at V came to 6 bases and at J to 7 bases, leaving 4 bases not matched to a gene.

This clonotype came up once. The chain combines TRBV5-1 with TRBJ2-7; tentative D call: TRBD1 (6 bases). Deletions cut 2 bases from V and 6 bases from J, with 18 bases between. Germline V gives CDR1 SGHRS, CDR2 YFSETQ. This CDR3 spans 15 amino acids. The CDR3 here is CASSFGHTGKGEQYF. CDR3 DNA: TGCGCCAGCAGCTTTGGCCATACAGGGAAGGGCGAGCAGTACTTC.

This clonotype was seen many times. This chain links TRBV29-1 with TRBJ2-7, with 8 bases identical to TRBD1. V trimming: 3 bases; J trimming: 5 bases; junction bases outside the gene matches: 6. Germline-derived CDR1 and CDR2 are SQVTM and ANQGSEA. The CDR3 is 13 residues long. CDR3 sequence: CSVDHGQGNEQYF. As DNA, the CDR3 is TGCAGCGTTGACCACGGACAGGGTAACGAGCAGTACTTC.

This clonotype was recorded a few times. J is TRBJ1-1 and V is TRBV18; 10 bases fit TRBD1. CDR3 size: 13 residues. Germline lookup yields CDR1 KGHSH and CDR2 LQKENI. J gave up 10 bases and V 4 bases, and 6 bases lay outside the gene matches. The CDR3 DNA sequence: TGTGCCAGCTCACGGACAGGGGGAGAAGGAGCTTTCTTT. This gives the protein CASSRTGGEGAFF.

The count of this clonotype is one. This may be a read error, as it is one base from a much larger clone. The J gene is TRBJ2-5, the V gene TRBV9, with TRBD1 as a possible D gene (6 bases). With 3 bases removed from V and 5 bases from J, the gap between germline ends came to 14 bases. Germline CDR1 is SGDLS and CDR2 is YYNGEE. The CDR3 is made up of 14 amino acids. For the CDR3, the DNA is TGTGCCAGCAGCGGAGACCCAGGGGCCGAGACCCAGTACTTC. It specifies CASSGDPGAETQYF.

This clonotype was recorded many times. The J gene is TRBJ2-5, the V gene TRBV18; 7 nucleotides match TRBD1. Germline CDR1 and CDR2: KGHSH and LQKENI. Germline trimming cut 3 bases from V and 4 bases from J; bases unmatched to any gene: 5. This CDR3 region has 14 residues. The CDR3 protein is CASSPRQGPETQYF. The CDR3 region has the DNA TGTGCCAGCTCACCTAGACAGGGACCAGAGACCCAGTACTTC.

The chain has TRBV2 and TRBJ1-6; maybe TRBD1 (5 bases). Trimming took off 4 bases at V and 9 bases at J, with 10 bases between the two ends. Germline loops: CDR1 SNHLY, CDR2 FYNNEI. This CDR3 has 13 amino acids. The CDR3 nucleotides read TGTGCCAGCAGTGTCAAGGGACCTTCACCCCTCCACTTT. Its protein product is CASSVKGPSPLHF.

The table lists this clonotype with many counts. The chain links TRBV12-3 or TRBV12-4 to TRBJ2-3, with TRBD2 identical over 15 bases. The V and J ends lost 7 bases and 4 bases, in that order; junction bases with no gene match: 9. The CDR3 totals 17 residues. For the CDR3, the DNA is TGTGCCAGCACCCGGACTAGCGGGGGGGCGGGTGCAGATACGCAGTATTTT. Residues: CASTRTSGGAGADTQYF.

About this clonotype itself: One junction end disagrees with the germline gene, perhaps due to a read error. The chain couples TRBV9 to TRBJ1-1; 7 positions match TRBD1. The length of the CDR3 is 14 residues. The V gene's germline CDR1 is SGDLS and CDR2 YYNGEE. The CDR3 region has the DNA TGTGCCAGCAGCGTAACAGGGGAGAACGCTGAAGCTTTCTTT. Protein sequence: CASSVTGENAEAFF.

Details on this clonotype: This could be a read error, since a much larger clone is one nucleotide away. The chain recombines TRBV18 with TRBJ2-5; 7 nucleotides line up with TRBD1. Germline V lookup: CDR1 KGHSH, CDR2 LQKENI. The CDR3 length is 13 residues. J lost 2 bases, V lost 8 bases, and 5 bases had no gene match. The CDR3 DNA is TGTGCCAGCGCACAGGGACAGCAAGAGACCCAGTACTTC. This encodes CASAQGQQETQYF.

The sample holds many counts of this clonotype. The gene calls are TRBV20-1 and TRBJ2-5, with 11 bases matching TRBD2. Germline V gene sequence: CDR1 DFQATT, CDR2 SNEGSKA (reference sequence). V was pared by 3 bases and J by 4 bases, with 10 bases of the junction left unmatched. The CDR3 has 16 residues. The CDR3 spells CSARELPGLAVETQYF. The CDR3 DNA reads as TGCAGTGCTAGGGAGTTACCGGGACTAGCGGTAGAGACCCAGTACTTC.

The rearrangement links TRBV20-1 to TRBJ2-1; 13 bases fit TRBD2. The V and J ends lost 5 bases and 9 bases, in that order; junction bases with no gene match: 13. The CDR3 consists of 16 residues. Germline V gene lookup returns CDR1 DFQATT and CDR2 SNEGSKA (reference sequence). The CDR3 spells CSAGPRLAGGGGEQFF. In nucleotides, the CDR3 is TGCAGTGCTGGACCTAGACTAGCGGGAGGCGGGGGTGAGCAGTTCTTC.

The chain uses TRBV5-1 and TRBJ2-4, with D maybe TRBD2 (5 bases). Trimming shortened V by 0 bases and J by 0 bases, and 10 bases separated the two germline ends. CDR1 SGHRS and CDR2 YFSETQ come from the germline V gene. The CDR3 runs 16 residues. CDR3 nucleotide sequence: TGCGCCAGCAGCTTGGGAGCGGATCTAGCCAAAAACATTCAGTACTTC. Residues: CASSLGADLAKNIQYF.

The rearrangement uses TRBV7-2 and TRBJ1-6; TRBD1 aligns across 8 bases. The V gene end was trimmed by 5 bases and the J gene end by 10 bases; junction bases not matched to a gene: 13. Looked up from germline, CDR1 is SGHTA and CDR2 is FQGNSA. The CDR3 is 16 residues long. The CDR3 DNA sequence: TGTGCCAGCAGCATGCTCCCGGGACAGGAAGGGTCACCCCTCCACTTT. It is translated as CASSMLPGQEGSPLHF. Combining the CDR3 with reference TRBV7-2 and TRBJ1-6 gives the whole variable domain GAGVSQSPSNKVTEKGKDVELRCDPISGHTALYWYRQSLGQGLEFLIYFQGNSAPDKSGLPSDRFSAERTGGSVSTLTIQRTQQEDSAVYLCASSMLPGQEGSPLHFGNGTRLTVT.

A word on this clonotype: It may be a read error: a sequence one base away is much more abundant. The V call is TRBV2, the J call TRBJ2-1; TRBD1 matches 11 bases. The CDR3 is 15 residues long. Germline V gene sequence: CDR1 SNHLY, CDR2 FYNNEI. Unmatched junction bases numbered 10, after V lost 5 bases and J lost 10 bases. The CDR3: CASSFGQGAGSEQFF. The CDR3 nucleotides are TGTGCCAGCAGTTTCGGACAGGGGGCGGGGAGCGAGCAGTTCTTC.

J is TRBJ2-3 and V is TRBV3-1; TRBD2 matches 9 bases. Germline V gene sequence: CDR1 LGHDT, CDR2 YNNKEL (reference sequence). This CDR3 has 16 residues. Germline trimming cut 0 bases from V and 5 bases from J; bases unmatched to any gene: 6. The CDR3, as DNA: TGTGCCAGCAGCCAAGATTTAGCGGGGGCCGGAGATACGCAGTATTTT. Its translation is CASSQDLAGAGDTQYF.

This clonotype was seen many times. The V gene is TRBV7-2, the J gene TRBJ2-1; D remains ambiguous. The germline V and J ends were trimmed by 3 bases and 6 bases, with 9 bases remaining between them. The CDR3 contains 13 residues. Germline CDR1 reads SGHTA; CDR2 reads FQGNSA. The CDR3 protein is CASSLAKSNEQFF. The DNA for the CDR3 is TGTGCCAGCAGCTTGGCTAAAAGCAATGAGCAGTTCTTC. Based on the CDR3 plus reference TRBV7-2 and TRBJ2-1, the full variable domain is GAGVSQSPSNKVTEKGKDVELRCDPISGHTALYWYRQSLGQGLEFLIYFQGNSAPDKSGLPSDRFSAERTGGSVSTLTIQRTQQEDSAVYLCASSLAKSNEQFFGPGTRLTVL.

This clonotype was picked up a small number of times. The chain recombines TRBV5-1 with TRBJ1-1, with TRBD1 identical over 7 bases. The CDR3 extends over 13 amino acids. CDR1 and CDR2 (germline): SGHRS, YFSETQ. The junction had 8 bases not matched to a gene; V was cut back by 4 bases and J by 8 bases. This CDR3 is CASSILAGGEAFF. The CDR3 nucleotides are TGCGCCAGCAGCATACTGGCAGGGGGAGAAGCTTTCTTT.

The chain combines TRBV7-3 with TRBJ1-6; 8 bases match TRBD1. This CDR3 is 15 amino acids long. Germline CDR1 reads SGHTA; CDR2 reads FQGTGA. V lost 2 bases, J lost 10 bases, and 7 bases stayed unmatched. In DNA, the CDR3 is TGTGCCAGCAGCTTAGCCGGACAGGGAGGCTCACCCCTCCACTTT. Translation gives CASSLAGQGGSPLHF.

This clonotype has a single count. The CDR3 protein is CASSLASNGGTEAFF. The CDR3 nucleotides are TGCGCCAGCAGCTTGGCCTCAAATGGAGGCACTGAAGCTTTCTTT. This chain connects TRBV5-1 to TRBJ1-1, with D uncertain. CDR1 and CDR2 from the germline V gene are SGHRS and YFSETQ. The V end lost 0 bases, the J end lost 4 bases, and 13 bases lay between the germline ends. This CDR3 spans 15 amino acids.

This clonotype has a handful of counts. The rearrangement joins TRBV28 to TRBJ2-5; 7 bases are a match to TRBD1. Germline V gene lookup returns CDR1 MDHEN and CDR2 SYDVKM. Trimming at V came to 2 bases and at J to 3 bases, leaving 12 bases not matched to a gene. The CDR3 contains 17 residues. The CDR3 nucleotides read TGTGCCAGCAGTTTACCCGAGATGCACAGGGGAGAAGAGACCCAGTACTTC. This translates into CASSLPEMHRGEETQYF. Full variable domain (rest looked up from reference TRBV28 and TRBJ2-5): DVKVTQSSRYLVKRTGEKVFLECVQDMDHENMFWYRQDPGLGLRLIYFSYDVKMKEKGDIPEGYSVSREKKERFSLILESASTNQTSMYLCASSLPEMHRGEETQYFGPGTRLLVL.

The gene calls are TRBV19 and TRBJ2-7; D not certain. CDR1 and CDR2 (germline): LNHDA, SQIVND (reference sequence). The V and J ends lost 3 bases and 2 bases respectively, with 11 bases between them. This CDR3 region has 14 residues. The CDR3 region has the DNA TGTGCCAGTAGTATCACGACTCCAACCTACGAGCAGTACTTC. Protein: CASSITTPTYEQYF.